This T cell receptor (beta chain) is drawn from a study of blood T cell repertoires in COVID-19. Assay: immunoSEQ multiplex PCR; the TCRdb copy retains only in-frame clones and omits some. Altogether approximately 170,000 clones are present, roughly nine tenths being singletons, with the ten largest covering 1.1%. In this sample, this clone turned up once. The CDR3 is 12 residues long. The TCR comes from a man aged 25 to 40 with acute or convalescent COVID-19. Sequencing used peripheral blood. J is TRBJ1-1 and V is TRBV21-1; whether TRBD1, the table's D call, matches the DNA was not checked. TRBV21-1 is designated a pseudogene. The CDR3 DNA reads TGTGCCAGCAGCAAGAGACAGGGGAAGGCTTTCTTT. Translating gives CASSKRQGKAFF.